These T cell receptor beta chains were read from a single sample in a study of immune cell composition in non-small cell lung cancer. Repertoires were generated with immunoSEQ multiplex PCR, while TCRdb's copy carries only in-frame clones and drops some. The top ten hold around 9.7% of the sample, which has around 15,000 clones, around four fifths seen once. The data were also submitted as part of a second study, on CD4 T cells in lung cancer.

The specimen was non-adjacent lung tissue. The source is a human donor with non-small cell lung cancer. Both conserved end residues are part of each CDR3. The order of the fields is CDR3 protein, CDR3 DNA, D gene, V gene, clone size, J gene. D genes are given only for firm matches. Size tells how often a clone was seen (once, few, many) or the class of an expanded clone, and some rows leave it out.

CDR3: CASSHPDSYGYTF
DNA: TGCGCCAGCAGCCATCCCGACAGCTATGGCTACACCTTC
D: .
V: TRBV4-3
size: .
J: TRBJ1-2

CDR3: CAGWPNTEAFF
DNA: TGTGCCGGGTGGCCTAACACTGAAGCTTTCTTT
D: .
V: TRBV2
size: .
J: TRBJ1-1

CDR3: CASTSPGTKKDTQYF
DNA: TGTGCCAGCACCTCGCCGGGGACGAAGAAGGATACGCAGTATTTT
D: .
V: TRBV5-4
size: .
J: TRBJ2-3

CDR3: CASSLVAGDSYEQYF
DNA: TGCGCCAGCAGCTTGGTCGCGGGGGATTCCTACGAGCAGTACTTC
D: TRBD2
V: TRBV5-1
size: .
J: TRBJ2-7

CDR3: CASSLKTRTDTQYF
DNA: TGCGCCAGCAGCTTGAAGACCCGCACAGATACGCAGTATTTT
D: .
V: TRBV5-1
size: once
J: TRBJ2-3

CDR3: CAREIIKRGRGGNTIYF
DNA: TGTGCCCGCGAAATTATAAAAAGGGGCAGGGGTGGAAACACCATATATTTT
D: .
V: TRBV9
size: .
J: TRBJ1-3

CDR3: CASSPPSGSIDEQFF
DNA: TGTGCCAGCTCACCACCCAGCGGGAGTATCGATGAGCAGTTCTTC
D: TRBD2
V: TRBV18
size: .
J: TRBJ2-1

CDR3: CASSLWGNSPLHF
DNA: TGTGCCAGCAGCTTATGGGGGAATTCACCCCTCCACTTT
D: .
V: TRBV11-2
size: .
J: TRBJ1-6

CDR3: CASSLRTSGDNEQFF
DNA: TGCGCCAGCAGCTTGAGGACTAGCGGAGACAATGAGCAGTTCTTC
D: TRBD2
V: TRBV5-1
size: .
J: TRBJ2-1

CDR3: CASSLGGDQPQHF
DNA: TGTGCCAGCAGCTTAGGGGGGGATCAGCCCCAGCATTTT
D: .
V: TRBV7-9
size: .
J: TRBJ1-5

CDR3: CASSEAAGTGGEKLFF
DNA: TGTGCCAGCAGTGAGGCGGCCGGGACAGGGGGCGAAAAACTGTTTTTT
D: TRBD1
V: TRBV6-1
size: .
J: TRBJ1-4

CDR3: CASRPTGHEAFF
DNA: TGTGCCAGCAGGCCCACGGGACATGAAGCTTTCTTT
D: .
V: TRBV6-5
size: .
J: TRBJ1-1

CDR3: CSVSLQGNYGYTF
DNA: TGCAGCGTTAGCTTACAGGGGAACTATGGCTACACCTTC
D: TRBD1
V: TRBV29-1
size: .
J: TRBJ1-2

CDR3: CASYALGLATDTQYF
DNA: TGTGCCAGCTACGCCCTCGGACTAGCTACAGATACGCAGTATTTT
D: TRBD2
V: TRBV5-4
size: .
J: TRBJ2-3

CDR3: CASSVGRAGANVLTF
DNA: TGTGCCAGCAGCGTAGGGAGGGCTGGGGCCAACGTCCTGACTTTC
D: .
V: TRBV9
size: .
J: TRBJ2-6

CDR3: CASSLRGTEAFF
DNA: TGTGCCAGCAGCTTGCGGGGAACTGAAGCTTTCTTT
D: .
V: TRBV5-6
size: .
J: TRBJ1-1

CDR3: CASSLVVYTPGELFF
DNA: TGTGCCAGCAGCTTAGTGGTGTATACCCCCGGGGAGCTGTTTTTT
D: .
V: TRBV11-3
size: .
J: TRBJ2-2

CDR3: CASSLGRGGDDGTDTQYF
DNA: TGTGCCAGCAGCTTAGGAAGGGGTGGGGACGACGGCACAGATACGCAGTATTTT
D: .
V: TRBV5-4
size: .
J: TRBJ2-3

CDR3: CASSPQGTGGFAREQYF
DNA: TGTGCCAGCAGCCCCCAGGGGACAGGGGGCTTTGCGCGCGAGCAGTACTTC
D: TRBD1
V: TRBV9
size: .
J: TRBJ2-7

CDR3: CASSSDGLNTEAFF
DNA: TGCGCCAGCAGCTCCGACGGGCTGAACACTGAAGCTTTCTTT
D: .
V: TRBV5-1
size: once
J: TRBJ1-1

CDR3: CASSLEPGIDSPLHF
DNA: TGCGCCAGCAGCTTGGAGCCAGGGATCGATTCACCCCTCCACTTT
D: .
V: TRBV5-1
size: .
J: TRBJ1-6

CDR3: CASSPRGRMNTEAFF
DNA: TGTGCCAGCAGCCCCAGGGGACGGATGAACACTGAAGCTTTCTTT
D: .
V: TRBV7-2
size: .
J: TRBJ1-1

CDR3: CASSPTSGGMEQYF
DNA: TGTGCCAGCAGCCCGACTAGCGGGGGCATGGAGCAGTACTTC
D: TRBD2
V: TRBV5-6
size: .
J: TRBJ2-7

CDR3: CASSVQTSPWETQYF
DNA: TGTGCCAGCAGCGTCCAGACTAGCCCCTGGGAGACCCAGTACTTC
D: TRBD2
V: TRBV9
size: .
J: TRBJ2-5

CDR3: CASSPDREGTLHF
DNA: TGCGCCAGCAGCCCGGACAGGGAAGGGACCCTCCACTTT
D: TRBD1
V: TRBV5-1
size: .
J: TRBJ1-6

CDR3: CASSFRQGYNYGYTF
DNA: TGTGCCAGCAGCTTCAGGCAGGGTTATAACTATGGCTACACCTTC
D: .
V: TRBV13
size: .
J: TRBJ1-2

CDR3: CATSRGMVNTEAFF
DNA: TGTGCCACCAGTCGTGGGATGGTGAACACTGAAGCTTTCTTT
D: .
V: TRBV15
size: .
J: TRBJ1-1

CDR3: CASSLQGSHTEAFF
DNA: TGCGCCAGCAGCTTACAAGGTAGCCACACTGAAGCTTTCTTT
D: .
V: TRBV4-3
size: .
J: TRBJ1-1

CDR3: CASSTTGGQSGELFF
DNA: TGTGCCAGCAGTACCACGGGGGGGCAATCCGGGGAGCTGTTTTTT
D: TRBD2
V: TRBV28
size: .
J: TRBJ2-2

CDR3: CASSLLTGANTEAFF
DNA: TGTGCCAGCAGTTTATTGACAGGGGCGAACACTGAAGCTTTCTTT
D: TRBD1
V: TRBV28
size: once
J: TRBJ1-1

CDR3: CASADPAGGIYSQYF
DNA: TGTGCCAGCGCGGACCCAGCGGGGGGGATATATTCGCAGTATTTT
D: TRBD2
V: TRBV28
size: .
J: TRBJ2-3

CDR3: CASSSRDRGPGELFF
DNA: TGTGCCAGCAGCTCGCGGGACAGGGGGCCCGGGGAGCTGTTTTTT
D: TRBD1
V: TRBV5-6
size: .
J: TRBJ2-2

CDR3: CAISQGAGTGELFF
DNA: TGTGCCATCAGCCAGGGGGCGGGCACCGGGGAGCTGTTTTTT
D: TRBD1
V: TRBV10-3
size: .
J: TRBJ2-2

CDR3: CASSIRAGRTEAFF
DNA: TGTGCCAGTAGTATAAGGGCCGGTAGGACTGAAGCTTTCTTT
D: .
V: TRBV19
size: .
J: TRBJ1-1

CDR3: CASGLIADGYTF
DNA: TGTGCTAGTGGTTTGATAGCGGATGGCTACACCTTC
D: .
V: TRBV12-5
size: few
J: TRBJ1-2

CDR3: CSARQGGGDTQYF
DNA: TGCAGCGCCCGTCAGGGGGGAGGAGATACGCAGTATTTT
D: .
V: TRBV29-1
size: .
J: TRBJ2-3

CDR3: CASSPPGQGAKNIQYF
DNA: TGTGCCAGCTCACCACCGGGACAGGGGGCCAAAAACATTCAGTACTTC
D: TRBD1
V: TRBV18
size: .
J: TRBJ2-4

CDR3: CASSSYPLTGTDSPYEQYF
DNA: TGTGCCAGCAGCTCCTACCCTTTAACCGGGACAGACTCTCCCTACGAGCAGTACTTC
D: TRBD1
V: TRBV7-2
size: .
J: TRBJ2-7

CDR3: CASSHREGNEKLFF
DNA: TGCGCCAGCAGCCACAGGGAGGGAAATGAAAAACTGTTTTTT
D: .
V: TRBV4-1
size: .
J: TRBJ1-4

CDR3: CASSLIVAGGHNEQFF
DNA: TGTGCCAGCAGCTTAATCGTAGCGGGGGGCCACAATGAGCAGTTCTTC
D: TRBD2
V: TRBV7-3
size: .
J: TRBJ2-1

CDR3: CASSLARPVNYNEQFF
DNA: TGTGCCAGCAGCTTAGCTCGGCCAGTTAACTACAATGAGCAGTTCTTC
D: .
V: TRBV7-9
size: .
J: TRBJ2-1

CDR3: CASKGTGGDEKLFF
DNA: TGTGCCAGCAAAGGGACAGGGGGAGATGAAAAACTGTTTTTT
D: TRBD1
V: TRBV6-4
size: .
J: TRBJ1-4

CDR3: CASSLSGGNYGYTF
DNA: TGTGCCAGCAGCTTGAGCGGCGGTAACTATGGCTACACCTTC
D: .
V: TRBV11-3
size: .
J: TRBJ1-2

CDR3: CASSPDRGYGYTF
DNA: TGTGCCAGCAGCCCGGACAGGGGATATGGCTACACCTTC
D: TRBD1
V: TRBV5-4
size: .
J: TRBJ1-2

CDR3: CASSLVPGPNTEAFF
DNA: TGTGCCAGCAGCTTAGTTCCGGGGCCGAACACTGAAGCTTTCTTT
D: .
V: TRBV11-2
size: .
J: TRBJ1-1

CDR3: CASSGSGANEQFF
DNA: TGTGCCAGCAGCGGTAGCGGGGCGAATGAGCAGTTCTTC
D: TRBD2
V: TRBV7-2
size: .
J: TRBJ2-1

CDR3: CASSQARVRGDTQYF
DNA: TGCGCCAGCAGCCAAGCGAGGGTGAGGGGGGATACGCAGTATTTT
D: .
V: TRBV4-3
size: .
J: TRBJ2-3

CDR3: CASSALSGSGNTIYF
DNA: TGTGCCAGCAGCGCATTATCCGGCTCTGGAAACACCATATATTTT
D: .
V: TRBV5-4
size: .
J: TRBJ1-3

CDR3: CASTPGANVLTF
DNA: TGTGCCAGTACCCCCGGGGCCAACGTCCTGACTTTC
D: .
V: TRBV19
size: .
J: TRBJ2-6

CDR3: CASSSTGTGGGGYTF
DNA: TGCGCCAGCAGCTCGACCGGGACAGGGGGTGGCGGCTACACCTTC
D: TRBD1
V: TRBV5-1
size: .
J: TRBJ1-2

CDR3: CASSEGVGTGQQPQHF
DNA: TGTGCCAGCAGTGAGGGGGTCGGGACAGGGCAACAGCCCCAGCATTTT
D: TRBD1
V: TRBV6-1
size: .
J: TRBJ1-5

CDR3: CASSLAPHDYGYTF
DNA: TGTGCCAGCAGCTTAGCCCCCCACGACTATGGCTACACCTTC
D: .
V: TRBV7-2
size: .
J: TRBJ1-2

CDR3: CASSAQRGGADTQYF
DNA: TGCGCCAGCAGTGCCCAGCGGGGGGGCGCAGATACGCAGTATTTT
D: TRBD2
V: TRBV10-1
size: .
J: TRBJ2-3